This record covers a single TCR beta chain. Antigen: not known. These data originate in a study of cytomegalovirus exposure and HLA in healthy donors. Whole-study results and caveats: Previous analysis showed most TCR beta V segments were productive about 87% or about 30% of the time. The investigators catalogued 150 or so TCR beta chains as cytomegalovirus-associated. 87-base-pair reads could not separate some V segments, including TRBV6-2 and TRBV6-3.

Use of 60 Vbeta and 13 Jbeta primers characterized the PCR. Libraries were prepared by immunoSEQ multiplex PCR; TCRdb keeps only in-frame clonotypes and omits some of them. Of 170,000 or so clones listed, 70% to 85% are singletons. From germline, CDR1 is SEHNR and CDR2 FQNEAQ (reference sequence). This CDR3 has 15 residues. The V gene lost 5 bases and the J gene lost 4 bases, with 15 bases spanning the gap. This clonotype was sampled from a man younger than 35 in good health and CMV-seronegative. The chain couples TRBV7-9 to TRBJ1-5; D ambiguous. Sequencing was performed on PBMCs. The CDR3 protein is CASSPRGAPNQPQHF. CDR3 coding DNA: TGTGCCAGCAGCCCTCGCGGTGCACCTAATCAGCCCCAGCATTTT.